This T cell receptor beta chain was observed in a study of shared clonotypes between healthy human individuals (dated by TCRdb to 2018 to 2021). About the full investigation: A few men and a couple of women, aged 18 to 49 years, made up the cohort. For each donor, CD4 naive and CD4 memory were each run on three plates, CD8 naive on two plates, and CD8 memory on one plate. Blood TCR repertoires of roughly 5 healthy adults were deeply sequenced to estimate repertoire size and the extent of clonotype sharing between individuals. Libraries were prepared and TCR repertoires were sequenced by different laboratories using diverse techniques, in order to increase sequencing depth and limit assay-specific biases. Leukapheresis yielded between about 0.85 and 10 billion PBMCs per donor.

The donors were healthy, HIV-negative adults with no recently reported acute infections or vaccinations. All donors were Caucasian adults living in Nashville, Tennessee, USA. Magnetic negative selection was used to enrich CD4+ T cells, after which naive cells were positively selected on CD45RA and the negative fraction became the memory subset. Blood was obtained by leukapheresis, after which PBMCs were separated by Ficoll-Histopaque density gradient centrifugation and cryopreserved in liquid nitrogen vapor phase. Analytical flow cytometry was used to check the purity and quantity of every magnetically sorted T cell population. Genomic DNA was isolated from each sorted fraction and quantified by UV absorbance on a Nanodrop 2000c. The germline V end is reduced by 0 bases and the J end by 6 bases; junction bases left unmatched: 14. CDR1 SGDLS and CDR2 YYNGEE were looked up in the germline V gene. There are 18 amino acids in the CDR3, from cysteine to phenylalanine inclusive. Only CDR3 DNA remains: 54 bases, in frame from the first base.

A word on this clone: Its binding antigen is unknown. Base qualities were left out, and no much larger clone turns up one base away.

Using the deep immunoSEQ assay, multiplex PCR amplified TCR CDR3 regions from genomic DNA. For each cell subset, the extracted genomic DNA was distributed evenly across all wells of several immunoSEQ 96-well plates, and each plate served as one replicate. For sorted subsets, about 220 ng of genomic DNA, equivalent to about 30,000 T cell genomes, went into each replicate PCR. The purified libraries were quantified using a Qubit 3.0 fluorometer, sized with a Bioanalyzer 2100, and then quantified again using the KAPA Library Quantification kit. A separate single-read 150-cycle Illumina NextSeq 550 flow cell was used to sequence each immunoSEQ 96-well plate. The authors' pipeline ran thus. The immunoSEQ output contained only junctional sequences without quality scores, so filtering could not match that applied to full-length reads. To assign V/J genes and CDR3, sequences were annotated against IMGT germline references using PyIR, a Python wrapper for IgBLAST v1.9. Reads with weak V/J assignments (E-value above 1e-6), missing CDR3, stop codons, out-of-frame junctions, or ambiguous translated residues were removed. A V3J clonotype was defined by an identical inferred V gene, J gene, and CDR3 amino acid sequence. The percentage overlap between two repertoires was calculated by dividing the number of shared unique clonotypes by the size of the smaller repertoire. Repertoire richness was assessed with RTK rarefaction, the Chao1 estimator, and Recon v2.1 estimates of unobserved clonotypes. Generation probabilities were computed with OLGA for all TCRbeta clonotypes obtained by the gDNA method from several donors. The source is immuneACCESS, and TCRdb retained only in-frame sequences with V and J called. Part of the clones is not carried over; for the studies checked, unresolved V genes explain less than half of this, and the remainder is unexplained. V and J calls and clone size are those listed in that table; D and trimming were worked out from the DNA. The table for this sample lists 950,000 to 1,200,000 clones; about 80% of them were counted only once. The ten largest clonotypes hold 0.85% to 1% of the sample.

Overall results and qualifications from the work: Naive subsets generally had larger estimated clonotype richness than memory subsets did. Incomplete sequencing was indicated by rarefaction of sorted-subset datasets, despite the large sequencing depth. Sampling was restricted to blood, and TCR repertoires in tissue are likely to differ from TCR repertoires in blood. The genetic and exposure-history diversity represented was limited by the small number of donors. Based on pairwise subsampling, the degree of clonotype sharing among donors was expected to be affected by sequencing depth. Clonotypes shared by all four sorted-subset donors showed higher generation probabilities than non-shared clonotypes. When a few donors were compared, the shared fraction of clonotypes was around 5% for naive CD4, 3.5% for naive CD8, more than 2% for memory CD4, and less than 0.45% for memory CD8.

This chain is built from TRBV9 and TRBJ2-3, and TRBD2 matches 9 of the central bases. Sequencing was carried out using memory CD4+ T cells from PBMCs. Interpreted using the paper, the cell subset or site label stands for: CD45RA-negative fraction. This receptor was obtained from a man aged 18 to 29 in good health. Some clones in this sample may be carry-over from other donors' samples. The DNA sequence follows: TGTGCCAGCAGCGTAGAGGTCAGGGCTAGCGGGATCCCCGATACGCAGTATTTT. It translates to CASSVEVRASGIPDTQYF.